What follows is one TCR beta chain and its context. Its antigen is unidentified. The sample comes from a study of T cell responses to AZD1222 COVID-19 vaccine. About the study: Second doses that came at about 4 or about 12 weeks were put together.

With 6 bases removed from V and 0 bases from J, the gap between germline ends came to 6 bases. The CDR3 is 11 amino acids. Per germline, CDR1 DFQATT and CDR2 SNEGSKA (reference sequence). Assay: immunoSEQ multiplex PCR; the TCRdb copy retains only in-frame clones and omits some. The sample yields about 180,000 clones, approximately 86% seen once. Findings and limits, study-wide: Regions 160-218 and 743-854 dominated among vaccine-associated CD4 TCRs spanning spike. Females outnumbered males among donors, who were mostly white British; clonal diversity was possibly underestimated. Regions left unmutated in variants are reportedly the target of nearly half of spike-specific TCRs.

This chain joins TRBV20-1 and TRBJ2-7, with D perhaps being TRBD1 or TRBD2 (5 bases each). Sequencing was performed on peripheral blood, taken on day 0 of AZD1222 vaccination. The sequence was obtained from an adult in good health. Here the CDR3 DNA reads TGCAGTGCCGGGACCTCCTACGAGCAGTACTTC. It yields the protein CSAGTSYEQYF.